Listed here are 12 T cell receptor beta chains from one sample, sequenced in a study of tumor and adjacent non-tumor tissue in lung cancer. No cell sorting was done before RNA was extracted from the tissue. Three rounds of nested PCR, following a modified ARM-PCR protocol, produced the TCRbeta library. MiXCR, run by TCRdb on the multiplex PCR reads, gives a single entry per CDR3 protein. The sample consists of just over 200,000 distinct CDR3 sequences, approximately 74% of them appearing once. The sample comprised lung tumor tissue. Receptors originate from a man in his 60s with non-small cell lung cancer.

In regard to this clonotype: The final CDR3 position lacks the conserved phenylalanine or tryptophan, pointing to a likely read error. The gene calls are TRBV5-5 and TRBJ2-1; 7 bases map to TRBD2. The CDR3 runs to 14 residues. Germline V CDR1 and CDR2: SGHKS, YYEKEE (reference sequence). V was clipped by 4 bases and J by 5 bases; unmatched bases: 6. CDR3 residues: CASSESGTNNEQFS. CDR3 sequence (DNA): TGTGCCAGCAGCGAAAGCGGGACGAACAATGAGCAGTTCTCC.

This clonotype came up once. An end of the junction differs from the germline gene, which may be a read error. The genes are TRBV5-1 and TRBJ2-1, with D possibly TRBD2 on 7 matching bases. This CDR3 has 14 amino acids. Germline V gives CDR1 SGHRS, CDR2 YFSETQ. CDR3 residues: CTSNWGGGDGEQFF. CDR3 in DNA: TGCACCAGCAACTGGGGAGGGGGTGACGGTGAGCAGTTCTTC.

This clonotype occurred many times. This chain connects TRBV29-1 to TRBJ2-3, with D unclear. CDR3 length: 10 amino acids. V lost 4 bases and J lost 4, with 3 bases in between. Per the germline V gene, CDR1 is SQVTM and CDR2 is ANQGSEA. The CDR3 region is CSVGPDTQYF. The CDR3 region has the DNA TGCAGCGTTGGGCCAGATACGCAGTATTTT.

Points on this clonotype: The junction departs from germline at one end; a sequencing error may be responsible. The chain combines TRBV20-1 with TRBJ1-1, with a weak D call TRBD1 (5 bases). Germline CDR1 and CDR2: DFQATT and SNEGSKA (reference sequence). The CDR3 loop spans 16 amino acids. The CDR3 DNA follows: TGCGGTGCTAGAGAATTAGCAGGGATAGTGAACACTGAAGCTTTCTTT. Amino acids: CGARELAGIVNTEAFF.

Points on this clonotype: Here the CDR3 omits its conserved ending phenylalanine or tryptophan, so a read error is the likely source. V gene TRBV11-3 combines with J gene TRBJ2-7, with no clear D. This CDR3 has 11 amino acids. Looked up from germline, CDR1 is SGHNT and CDR2 is YENEEA. As DNA, the CDR3 is TGTGCCAACAGCCTTTCTAACGAGCAGTACTTG. Encoded protein: CANSLSNEQYL.

Note on this clonotype: Mismatch with germline at one junction end may stem from a read error. The gene calls are TRBV5-4 and TRBJ2-2; no clear D. CDR3 size: 13 residues. CDR1 is SGHNT, CDR2 YYREEE, per germline (reference sequence). The CDR3 DNA sequence: TGTGCCAGCAGTTTGGATACACCTGGGGAGCTGTTTTTT. Its protein is CASSLDTPGELFF.

Remarks on this clonotype: The junction shows a germline mismatch at one end, possibly a read error. CDR3 DNA: TGCGCCGGCAGCCAGGACGTTCCGTGCAGTTCGGACACTGAAGCTTTCTTT. The encoded protein is CAGSQDVPCSSDTEAFF. The V call is TRBV4-3, the J call TRBJ1-1, with D unclear. Germline V lookup: CDR1 LGHNA, CDR2 YSLEER. CDR3 length equals 17 residues.

Concerning this clonotype itself: The junction shows a germline mismatch at one end, possibly a read error. This chain joins TRBV11-3 and TRBJ2-3; a weak D match, TRBD1 (6 bases). Germline CDR1 is SGHNT and CDR2 is YENEEA. The CDR3 has 15 residues. In nucleotides, the CDR3 is TGTGCCAGCAATTACGGGACATCCATGGGAGATGCGCAGTATTTT. Translation gives CASNYGTSMGDAQYF.

A remark on this clonotype: The junction does not match germline at one end; this may be a read error. The rearrangement uses TRBV29-1 and TRBJ2-7; the D gene is possibly TRBD2 (6 bases). Germline-derived CDR1 and CDR2 are SQVTM and ANQGSEA. CDR3 length: 14 amino acids. The CDR3 protein is CSVKDRDLTYEQYF. Here the CDR3 DNA reads TGCAGCGTTAAAGATCGGGACTTAACCTACGAGCAGTACTTC.

A note on this clonotype: At one end, the junction sequence differs from germline, possibly due to a read error. The chain couples TRBV6-2 or TRBV6-3 to TRBJ2-3; D unclear. The CDR3 is 12 amino acids. Germline CDR1 MNHEY, CDR2 SVGEGT. The CDR3 loop reads CASSYSKDMQYF. In DNA form, the CDR3 reads TGTGCCAGCAGTTACTCCAAAGATATGCAGTATTTT.

Of note for this clonotype: This sequence may be a read error, since a much larger clone differs from it by one base. The gene calls are TRBV20-1 and TRBJ1-4; no firm D call. Germline CDR1 DFQATT, CDR2 SNEGSKA (reference sequence). Trimming shortened V by 6 bases and J by 5 bases, and 19 bases separated the two germline ends. The CDR3 has 15 amino acids. The DNA of the CDR3 is TGCAGTGCCCCCAACCCGAGGGCAGGAAATGAAAAACTGTTTTTT. Its protein product is CSAPNPRAGNEKLFF.

This rearrangement joins TRBV11-3 to TRBJ1-2; D unclear. Germline V gene lookup returns CDR1 SGHNT and CDR2 YENEEA. This CDR3 spans 15 amino acids. V gave up 5 bases and J gave up 7 bases, with 20 bases separating them. The CDR3 spells CASSPGRVVVAGYTF. In nucleotides, the CDR3 is TGTGCCAGCAGCCCCGGGAGGGTGGTTGTGGCTGGCTACACCTTC.